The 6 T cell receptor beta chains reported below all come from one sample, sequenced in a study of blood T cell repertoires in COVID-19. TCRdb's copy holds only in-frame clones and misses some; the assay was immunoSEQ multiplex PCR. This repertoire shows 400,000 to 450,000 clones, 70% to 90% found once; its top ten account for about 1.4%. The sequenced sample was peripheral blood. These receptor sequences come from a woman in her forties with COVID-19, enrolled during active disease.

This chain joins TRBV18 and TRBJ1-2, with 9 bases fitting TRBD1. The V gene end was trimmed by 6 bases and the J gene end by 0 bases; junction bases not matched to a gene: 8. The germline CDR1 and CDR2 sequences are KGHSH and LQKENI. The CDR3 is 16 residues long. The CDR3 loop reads CASSPGQGPSNYGYTF. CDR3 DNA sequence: TGTGCCAGCTCCCCGGGACAGGGTCCCTCTAACTATGGCTACACCTTC.

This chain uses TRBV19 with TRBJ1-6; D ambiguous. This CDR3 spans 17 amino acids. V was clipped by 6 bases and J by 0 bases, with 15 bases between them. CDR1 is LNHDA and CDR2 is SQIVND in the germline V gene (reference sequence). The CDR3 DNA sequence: TGTGCCAGTAGCCCTCTCCAGGCTCTCTCCTATAATTCACCCCTCCACTTT. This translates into CASSPLQALSYNSPLHF.

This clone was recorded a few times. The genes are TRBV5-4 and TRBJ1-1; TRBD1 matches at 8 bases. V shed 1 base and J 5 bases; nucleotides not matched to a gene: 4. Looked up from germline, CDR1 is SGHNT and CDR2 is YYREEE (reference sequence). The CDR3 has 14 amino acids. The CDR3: CASSLSDRETEAFF. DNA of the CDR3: TGTGCCAGCAGCTTGTCGGACAGGGAGACTGAAGCTTTCTTT.

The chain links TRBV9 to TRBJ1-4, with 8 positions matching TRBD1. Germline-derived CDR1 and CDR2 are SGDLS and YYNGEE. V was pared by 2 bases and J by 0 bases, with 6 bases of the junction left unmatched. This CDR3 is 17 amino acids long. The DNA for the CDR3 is TGTGCCAGCAGCGTGTCAGGGGGCCGGCCAACTAATGAAAAACTGTTTTTT. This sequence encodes CASSVSGGRPTNEKLFF. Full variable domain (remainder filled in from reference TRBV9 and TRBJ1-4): DSGVTQTPKHLITATGQRVTLRCSPRSGDLSVYWYQQSLDQGLQFLIQYYNGEERAKGNILERFSAQQFPDLHSELNLSSLELGDSALYFCASSVSGGRPTNEKLFFGSGTQLSVL.

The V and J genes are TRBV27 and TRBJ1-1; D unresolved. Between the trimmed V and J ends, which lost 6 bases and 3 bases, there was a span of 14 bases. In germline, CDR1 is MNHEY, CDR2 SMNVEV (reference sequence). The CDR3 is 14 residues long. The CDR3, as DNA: TGTGCCAGCAGATCTCGAGAGAGGTACACTGAAGCTTTCTTT. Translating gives CASRSRERYTEAFF.

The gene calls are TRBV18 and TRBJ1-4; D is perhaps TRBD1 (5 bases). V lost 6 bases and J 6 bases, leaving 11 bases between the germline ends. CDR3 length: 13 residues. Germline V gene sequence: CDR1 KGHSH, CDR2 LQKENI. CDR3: CASSSGGDEKLFF. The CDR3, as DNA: TGTGCCAGCTCGTCGGGGGGGGATGAAAAACTGTTTTTT.